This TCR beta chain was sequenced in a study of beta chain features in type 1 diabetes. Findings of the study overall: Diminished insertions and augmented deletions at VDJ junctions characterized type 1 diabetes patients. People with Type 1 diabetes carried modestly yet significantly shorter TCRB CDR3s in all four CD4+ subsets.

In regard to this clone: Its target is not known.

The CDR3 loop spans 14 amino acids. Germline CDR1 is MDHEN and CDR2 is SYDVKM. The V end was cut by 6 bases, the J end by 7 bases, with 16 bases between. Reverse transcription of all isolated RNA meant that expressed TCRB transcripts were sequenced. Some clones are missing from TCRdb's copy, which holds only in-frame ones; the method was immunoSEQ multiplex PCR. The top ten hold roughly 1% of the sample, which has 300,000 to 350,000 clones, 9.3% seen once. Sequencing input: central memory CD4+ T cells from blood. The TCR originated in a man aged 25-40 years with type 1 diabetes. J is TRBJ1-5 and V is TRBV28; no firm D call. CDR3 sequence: CASSSATGGQPQHF. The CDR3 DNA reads TGTGCCAGCAGCTCGGCCACCGGCGGCCAGCCCCAGCATTTT.